Shown below are 13 T cell receptor beta chains from a single sample sequenced in a study of cytomegalovirus exposure and HLA in healthy donors. PCR employed 60 Vbeta and 13 Jbeta primers. TCRdb's copy holds only in-frame clones and misses some; the assay was immunoSEQ multiplex PCR. The sample holds some 220,000 clones, almost 85% seen once. The specimen sequenced was PBMCs. The receptor source for this set is a woman between 40 and 50 years old in good health and CMV-seronegative.

A word on this clone: The same CDR3 also results from other DNA sequences found in this sample. The chain employs TRBV7-9 and TRBJ1-1; D is possibly TRBD1 (6 bases). V was cut by 3 bases and J by 3 bases, with 8 bases left in between. This CDR3 region has 13 residues. Germline V CDR1 and CDR2: SEHNR, FQNEAQ (reference sequence). CDR3 region: CASSLSGDTEAFF. For the CDR3, the DNA is TGTGCCAGCAGCTTGTCAGGGGACACTGAAGCTTTCTTT.

This rearrangement joins TRBV9 to TRBJ2-7; 11 nucleotides line up with TRBD2. The germline V gene encodes CDR1 SGDLS and CDR2 YYNGEE. The CDR3 totals 14 residues. J lost 6 bases, V lost 4 bases, and 6 bases had no gene match. The CDR3 nucleotides read TGTGCCAGCAGCCCACGGACTAGCGGGCTCGAGCAGTACTTC. Its protein product is CASSPRTSGLEQYF.

The chain joins TRBV6-5 to TRBJ1-2; D gene uncertain. CDR3 length equals 11 residues. Germline V CDR1 and CDR2: MNHEY, SVGAGI. V lost 8 bases, J lost 1 base, and 5 bases lay in between. This CDR3 reads CASQDNYGYTF. The CDR3 coding sequence is TGTGCCAGCCAGGATAACTATGGCTACACCTTC.

The rearrangement joins TRBV5-1 to TRBJ2-7; tentatively, D is TRBD1 (6 bases). The V end lost 4 bases, the J end lost 0 bases, and 14 bases lay between the germline ends. CDR1 and CDR2 from the germline V gene are SGHRS and YFSETQ. CDR3 size: 15 residues. In DNA form, the CDR3 reads TGCGCCAGCAGCCTGGGGACACAGGGCTCCTACGAGCAGTACTTC. This encodes CASSLGTQGSYEQYF. The full variable domain, rest sourced from reference TRBV5-1 and TRBJ2-7, is KAGVTQTPRYLIKTRGQQVTLSCSPISGHRSVSWYQQTPGQGLQFLFEYFSETQRNKGNFPGRFSGRQFSNSRSEMNVSTLELGDSALYLCASSLGTQGSYEQYFGPGTRLTVT.

This clone showed up just once. The V and J genes are TRBV5-4 and TRBJ2-7, with TRBD1 matching 10 bases. V lost 4 bases and J lost 3; bases outside the gene matches: 4. Germline V gene sequence: CDR1 SGHNT, CDR2 YYREEE (reference sequence). This CDR3 contains 14 residues. The CDR3 loop reads CASSPGTGVYEQYF. The CDR3 DNA reads TGTGCCAGCAGCCCCGGGACAGGGGTCTACGAGCAGTACTTC.

The chain couples TRBV19 to TRBJ1-5; D is undetermined. The CDR3 has 15 amino acids. The germline V gene has CDR1 LNHDA and CDR2 SQIVND (reference sequence). Deletions cut 0 bases from V and 6 bases from J, with 12 bases between. CDR3 amino acids: CASSIDGRSGQPQHF. The CDR3 DNA is TGTGCCAGTAGTATAGACGGCAGGTCAGGTCAGCCCCAGCATTTT.

The CDR3 reads CASSLLNRGSSYEQYF. CDR3 nucleotide sequence: TGCGCCAGCAGCTTACTTAACAGGGGGAGTTCCTACGAGCAGTACTTC. The chain links TRBV5-1 to TRBJ2-5, with 8 positions matching TRBD1. The end of the DNA is better explained by TRBJ2-7, so the J call may be wrong. The CDR3 covers 16 residues. The germline gives CDR1 SGHRS, CDR2 YFSETQ.

The genes are TRBV2 and TRBJ2-2; 8 positions match TRBD1. V shed 4 bases, J shed 4 bases, and the junction held 2 bases outside the gene matches. This CDR3 contains 14 residues. CDR1 is SNHLY, CDR2 FYNNEI, per germline. CDR3 residues: CASSGQGITGELFF. DNA for the CDR3: TGTGCCAGCAGTGGACAGGGGATCACCGGGGAGCTGTTTTTT.

CDR3 in amino acids: CASSPPRTGVGANVLTF. The CDR3 nucleotides are TGTGCCAGCAGCCCCCCCAGGACAGGGGTCGGGGCCAACGTCCTGACTTTC. The rearrangement links TRBV14 to TRBJ2-6; 9 positions agree with TRBD1. The CDR3 contains 17 residues. J lost 4 bases, V lost 4 bases, and 8 bases had no gene match. Germline V gene sequence: CDR1 SGHDN, CDR2 FVKESK. Complete variable domain (other parts from reference TRBV14 and TRBJ2-6): EAGVTQFPSHSVIEKGQTVTLRCDPISGHDNLYWYRRVMGKEIKFLLHFVKESKQDESGMPNNRFLAERTGGTYSTLKVQPAELEDSGVYFCASSPPRTGVGANVLTFGAGSRLTVL.

This chain uses TRBV5-1 with TRBJ2-2; tentative D call: TRBD2 (5 bases). V dropped 4 bases and J dropped 0 bases, with 10 bases sitting between them. Germline V CDR1 and CDR2: SGHRS, YFSETQ. CDR3 length: 15 residues. The CDR3 nucleotides are TGCGCCAGCAGCCCGACGGGAACGAACACCGGGGAGCTGTTTTTT. Its translation is CASSPTGTNTGELFF.

V gene TRBV30 combines with J gene TRBJ2-3; 7 bases line up with TRBD2. The germline V gene encodes CDR1 GTSNPN and CDR2 SVGIG (reference sequence). CDR3 length equals 14 residues. CDR3 sequence (DNA): TGTGCTTGGGGGGGGACTTCTAGCACAGATACGCAGTATTTT. Amino acid sequence: CAWGGTSSTDTQYF. Full variable domain (rest looked up from reference TRBV30 and TRBJ2-3): SQTIHQWPATLVQPVGSPLSLECTVEGTSNPNLYWYRQAAGRGLQLLFYSVGIGQISSEVPQNLSASRPQDRQFILSSKKLLLSDSGFYLCAWGGTSSTDTQYFGPGTRLTVL.

This chain connects TRBV5-6 to TRBJ2-1; D is perhaps TRBD2 (7 bases). V gave up 1 base and J gave up 7 bases, with 15 bases separating them. This CDR3 has 15 amino acids. Germline CDR1 and CDR2: SGHDT and YYEEEE. The CDR3 sequence: CASSLPGGQGNEQFF. CDR3 sequence (DNA): TGTGCCAGCAGCTTGCCGGGGGGCCAAGGTAATGAGCAGTTCTTC. The variable domain in full, completed from reference TRBV5-6 and TRBJ2-1, reads DAGVTQSPTHLIKTRGQQVTLRCSPKSGHDTVSWYQQALGQGPQFIFQYYEEEERQRGNFPDRFSGHQFPNYSSELNVNALLLGDSALYLCASSLPGGQGNEQFFGPGTRLTVL.

The genes are TRBV15 and TRBJ2-3, with D hard to call. The CDR3 is 12 residues long. The germline CDR1 and CDR2 sequences are LNHNV and YYDKDF (reference sequence). Trimming pared 0 bases from V and 7 bases from J, leaving 5 bases between. The DNA for the CDR3 is TGTGCCACCAGCAGAGAGGGCCATACGCAGTATTTT. Protein: CATSREGHTQYF.